These 14 T cell receptor beta chains were all obtained from the same sample, sequenced in a study of T cell changes during pregnancy in multiple sclerosis. Only in-frame clones appear in the TCRdb table, and some are missing; sequencing was by immunoSEQ multiplex PCR. The sample holds under 40,000 clones; about 92% are singletons and the top ten take about 8%. Source: CD8+ T cells from peripheral blood mononuclear cells, taken in the third trimester of pregnancy. These receptors were taken from a female donor with multiple sclerosis, enrolled in a pregnancy study.

The rearrangement links TRBV15 to TRBJ1-1, with D unresolved. Trimming removed 9 bases at V and 6 bases at J, with 14 bases between. Germline V gene data show CDR1 as LNHNV and CDR2 as YYDKDF (reference sequence). The CDR3 has 12 amino acids. CDR3 residues: CATRDLEPEAFF. The CDR3 DNA reads as TGTGCCACTAGAGACCTGGAGCCTGAAGCTTTCTTT.

The V gene is TRBV5-4, the J gene TRBJ1-1; D gene uncertain. V lost 3 bases to trimming and J lost 3 bases, with 12 bases between them. CDR1 SGHNT and CDR2 YYREEE come from the germline V gene (reference sequence). The CDR3 is 14 residues long. CDR3 region: CASSWAGGDTEAFF. Written as DNA, the CDR3 is TGTGCCAGCAGCTGGGCAGGAGGAGACACTGAAGCTTTCTTT. Full variable domain (remainder filled in from reference TRBV5-4 and TRBJ1-1): ETGVTQSPTHLIKTRGQQVTLRCSSQSGHNTVSWYQQALGQGPQFIFQYYREEENGRGNFPPRFSGLQFPNYSSELNVNALELDDSALYLCASSWAGGDTEAFFGQGTRLTVV.

The chain links TRBV6-5 to TRBJ1-1, with a possible D match to TRBD1 (5 bases). V shed 1 base and J shed 3 bases, with 9 bases lying between them. The CDR3 is 14 residues long. Per the germline V gene, CDR1 is MNHEY and CDR2 is SVGAGI. CDR3 in DNA: TGTGCCAGCAGTTACTGGCAGGGTGACACTGAAGCTTTCTTT. Translation: CASSYWQGDTEAFF.

The chain has TRBV30 and TRBJ2-1; 8 bases are shared with TRBD2. Germline V gene data show CDR1 as GTSNPN and CDR2 as SVGIG (reference sequence). The CDR3 spans 14 residues. The J segment lost 3 bases and the V segment lost 5 bases, leaving 6 bases of the junction unmatched. CDR3 bases: TGTGCCTGGTTAACCGGGACTAGCTACAATGAGCAGTTCTTC. It encodes CAWLTGTSYNEQFF.

The genes are TRBV4-1 and TRBJ2-1; 8 positions agree with TRBD2. V shed 3 bases and J 4 bases; nucleotides not matched to a gene: 8. The CDR3 is 16 residues long. The germline V gene has CDR1 MGHRA and CDR2 YSYEKL. The CDR3 spells CASSHELADSYNEQFF. The CDR3 nucleotides read TGCGCCAGCAGCCACGAACTAGCGGACTCGTACAATGAGCAGTTCTTC.

The chain uses TRBV6-6 and TRBJ1-6, with D possibly being TRBD1 (6 bases). The V gene lost 4 bases and the J gene lost 5 bases, with 15 bases spanning the gap. Germline values: CDR1 MNHNY, CDR2 SVGAGI (reference sequence). The CDR3 totals 16 residues. This CDR3 reads CASSSTPTGNNSPLHF. In nucleotides, the CDR3 is TGTGCCAGCAGTTCCACCCCGACAGGAAATAATTCACCCCTCCACTTT.

This chain joins TRBV4-1 and TRBJ2-5; D not resolved. V lost 4 bases, J lost 0 bases, and 3 bases lay in between. This CDR3 comprises 12 residues. The germline V gene has CDR1 MGHRA and CDR2 YSYEKL. The CDR3 is CASSPNQETQYF. CDR3 nucleotide sequence: TGCGCCAGCAGCCCAAACCAAGAGACCCAGTACTTC.

The J gene is TRBJ1-1, the V gene TRBV19; D is undetermined. V dropped 7 bases and J dropped 0 bases, with 9 bases sitting between them. Germline V lookup: CDR1 LNHDA, CDR2 SQIVND (reference sequence). This CDR3 has 13 residues. The CDR3 DNA follows: TGTGCCAGTAAGGAGTTAATGAACACTGAAGCTTTCTTT. Protein sequence: CASKELMNTEAFF.

In its sample, this clone was seen once. The rearrangement joins TRBV19 to TRBJ1-6; a weak D match, TRBD1 (5 bases). CDR1 is LNHDA and CDR2 is SQIVND in the germline V gene (reference sequence). Trimming removed 2 bases from V and 7 bases from J, with 12 bases in between. This CDR3 has 15 amino acids. The CDR3 loop is CASSISFDRNSPLHF. In nucleotides, the CDR3 is TGTGCCAGTAGTATAAGCTTTGACAGAAATTCACCCCTCCACTTT.

The chain couples TRBV5-1 to TRBJ2-7; D is unclear. With 0 bases removed from V and 6 bases from J, the gap between germline ends came to 10 bases. CDR3 size: 13 residues. Germline values: CDR1 SGHRS, CDR2 YFSETQ. CDR3 sequence (DNA): TGCGCCAGCAGCTTGGACTCAAACTGCGAGCAGTACTTC. Translated: CASSLDSNCEQYF.

The chain couples TRBV7-9 to TRBJ2-5; no clear D gene. V lost 0 bases, J lost 3 bases, and 11 bases lay in between. Germline V lookup: CDR1 SEHNR, CDR2 FQNEAQ (reference sequence). CDR3 length equals 15 residues. In DNA form, the CDR3 reads TGTGCCAGCAGCTTAGCCCAGGCACACAAAGAGACCCAGTACTTC. The encoded protein is CASSLAQAHKETQYF.

The chain has TRBV2 and TRBJ1-1, with D hard to call. Per the germline V gene, CDR1 is SNHLY and CDR2 is FYNNEI. Trimming took off 1 base at V and 2 bases at J, with 11 bases between the two ends. This CDR3 is built from 15 residues. CDR3 region: CASSEGPQRNTEAFF. The CDR3 DNA reads TGTGCCAGCAGTGAAGGGCCACAGAGAAACACTGAAGCTTTCTTT.

The chain has TRBV6-5 and TRBJ1-2; D is unresolved. Trimming shortened V by 8 bases and J by 1 base, and 8 bases separated the two germline ends. Germline V gene data show CDR1 as MNHEY and CDR2 as SVGAGI. CDR3 size: 12 residues. CDR3 region: CASYTVNYGYTF. CDR3 nucleotide sequence: TGTGCCAGCTATACAGTTAACTATGGCTACACCTTC.

The chain joins TRBV29-1 to TRBJ1-1, with D hard to call. The CDR3 has 10 residues. Deletions cut 5 bases from V and 5 bases from J, with 6 bases between. Germline loops: CDR1 SQVTM, CDR2 ANQGSEA. The DNA of the CDR3 is TGCAGCGTTATAGTAACTGAAGCTTTCTTT. Its protein is CSVIVTEAFF.